This T cell receptor beta chain was found in a study of T-cell memory formation after mild COVID-19. Turning to the study itself: Clusters of TCRs were largely donor specific.

Overall study findings and caveats: Some responding clones appeared in pre-infection memory, suggesting cross-reactive memory joined. Still unconfirmed is whether the second-wave clones peaking on day 37 recognized SARS-CoV-2.

Comment on this clonotype: Its matching antigen is unknown.

MiXCR, applied by TCRdb to the 5' RACE reads, yields one record per CDR3 protein. The sample lists fewer than 350,000 distinct CDR3 sequences, more than 15% occurring once. Trimming took 6 bases from V and 5 from J; bases not matched to a gene: 11. Germline CDR1 SGHDT, CDR2 YYEEEE. This CDR3 is 15 amino acids long. Sequencing was carried out using PBMCs or a T cell subset sorted from them (not recorded which). This TCR was sampled from a man between 18 and 35 years old who had mild COVID-19 (a few samples of this study predate the infection). Cell type and time point are not known. The chain links TRBV5-6 to TRBJ2-1; TRBD1 agrees at 7 bases. In DNA form, the CDR3 reads TGTGCCAGCACACCTACCGGGACAGTAAACAATGAGCAGTTCTTC. Translation gives CASTPTGTVNNEQFF. Filled out from reference TRBV5-6 and TRBJ2-1, the complete variable domain reads DAGVTQSPTHLIKTRGQQVTLRCSPKSGHDTVSWYQQALGQGPQFIFQYYEEEERQRGNFPDRFSGHQFPNYSSELNVNALLLGDSALYLCASTPTGTVNNEQFFGPGTRLTVL.